This T cell receptor beta chain was recorded in a study of identical twins. A few counts support this clonotype. The antigen remains undetermined. Carrying unique molecular identifiers, the cDNA also gained a universal primer site through template switching. TCRdb ran MiXCR on the 5' RACE reads and lists one entry per CDR3 protein. The sample includes about 240,000 distinct CDR3 sequences, about an eighth of them seen just once. Study-wide points: Excess sharing by twins proved weaker in beta out-of-frame sequences. Some out-of-frame alpha sequences were shared by twins, and these showed excess low generation probability.

The length of the CDR3 is 17 residues. Trimming at V came to 0 bases and at J to 0 bases, leaving 8 bases not matched to a gene. Germline V gene lookup returns CDR1 SGHRS and CDR2 YFSETQ. These data were also reused for a study on yellow fever vaccine responses in identical twins. From that paper: As reported, the vaccine T cell response of twins seemed partly convergent and partly personalized.

The chain uses TRBV5-1 and TRBJ2-5; TRBD1 agrees at 7 bases. The clonotype was recovered from a woman aged 18-29 years in good health. Sequences were obtained from memory (CD45RO+) T cells sorted from blood. The CDR3 sequence: CASSLAQGVPDQETQYF. CDR3 nucleotide sequence: TGCGCCAGCAGCTTGGCCCAGGGGGTCCCCGACCAAGAGACCCAGTACTTC.